The 21 T cell receptor beta chains below all came from one sample that was sequenced in a study of blood T cell repertoires in COVID-19. TCRdb keeps only in-frame clones here, not all; method: immunoSEQ multiplex PCR. The sample shows 150,000 to 180,000 clones, about four fifths of them seen only once. The sequencing input was peripheral blood. The source of these receptors is a woman aged 60-75 years with acute or convalescent COVID-19.

The rearrangement joins TRBV14 to TRBJ1-2; D may be TRBD1 (5 bases). Germline V lookup: CDR1 SGHDN, CDR2 FVKESK. The CDR3 covers 15 residues. With 3 bases removed from V and 3 bases from J, the gap between germline ends came to 14 bases. CDR3 loop: CASSHQRTGDYGYTF. CDR3 in DNA: TGTGCCAGCAGCCACCAGAGAACAGGAGACTATGGCTACACCTTC.

This sequence joins TRBV5-1 and TRBJ1-1, with TRBD1 matching 12 bases. The V gene end was trimmed by 0 bases and the J gene end by 3 bases; junction bases not matched to a gene: 3. Germline CDR1 reads SGHRS; CDR2 reads YFSETQ. This CDR3 comprises 16 residues. The CDR3 loop reads CASSLAGQGAYTEAFF. The CDR3 DNA sequence: TGCGCCAGCAGCTTGGCGGGACAGGGGGCGTACACTGAAGCTTTCTTT.

The genes are TRBV5-1 and TRBJ2-5; 7 nucleotides agree with TRBD2. With V trimmed by 1 base and J by 4 bases, 10 bases remained unmatched. CDR3 length: 16 residues. Germline V gene data show CDR1 as SGHRS and CDR2 as YFSETQ. The CDR3: CASSLYLSGGSETQYF. The DNA for the CDR3 is TGCGCCAGCAGCTTGTATCTCTCGGGGGGTTCAGAGACCCAGTACTTC.

This clone was recorded once. This chain uses TRBV3-1 (or the pseudogene TRBV3-2) with TRBJ2-2, with D maybe TRBD1 (5 bases). CDR1 is LGHDT, CDR2 YNNKEL, per germline (reference sequence). This CDR3 contains 15 residues. Trimming removed 6 bases at V and 1 base at J, with 12 bases between. CDR3 nucleotide sequence: TGTGCCAGCAGATCTGCAGGGTTGAACACCGGGGAGCTGTTTTTT. Encoded protein: CASRSAGLNTGELFF.

The gene calls are TRBV25-1 and TRBJ1-3; D is possibly TRBD1 (6 bases). Per germline, CDR1 MGHDK and CDR2 SYGVNS. The CDR3 is made up of 13 amino acids. The germline V and J ends were trimmed by 3 bases and 4 bases, with 7 bases remaining between them. The CDR3 DNA is TGTGCCAGCAGTGACGACAGGGGAAACACCATATATTTT. As protein: CASSDDRGNTIYF. Full variable domain (remainder filled in from reference TRBV25-1 and TRBJ1-3): EADIYQTPRYLVIGTGKKITLECSQTMGHDKMYWYQQDPGMELHLIHYSYGVNSTEKGDLSSESTVSRIRTEHFPLTLESARPSHTSQYLCASSDDRGNTIYFGEGSWLTVV.

This chain joins TRBV7-7 and TRBJ2-5; 8 bases match TRBD1. The CDR3 contains 17 residues. Unmatched junction bases numbered 10, after V lost 1 base and J lost 3 bases. CDR1 and CDR2 (germline): SSHAT, FNYEAQ (reference sequence). As DNA, the CDR3 is TGTGCCAGCAGCTTAGGGCTTGCCAGGGGGCGCGAAGAGACCCAGTACTTC. Protein sequence: CASSLGLARGREETQYF.

This clone was seen a few times. The chain joins TRBV7-9 to TRBJ1-3, with 8 bases identical to TRBD1. This CDR3 has 17 residues. Germline V gene lookup returns CDR1 SEHNR and CDR2 FQNEAQ (reference sequence). J lost 4 bases, V lost 3 bases, and 11 bases had no gene match. CDR3 in amino acids: CASSFPQGAMSGNTIYF. The CDR3 DNA is TGTGCCAGCAGCTTTCCCCAGGGGGCGATGTCCGGAAACACCATATATTTT.

This clone was seen only once. The chain has TRBV18 and TRBJ1-4; D not certain. The germline gives CDR1 KGHSH, CDR2 LQKENI. Trimming took 2 bases from V and 5 from J, leaving 6 bases between them. The CDR3 contains 13 residues. In DNA form, the CDR3 reads TGTGCCAGCTCACCAGGTCTAAATGAAAAACTGTTTTTT. Its translation: CASSPGLNEKLFF.

This chain joins TRBV7-9 and TRBJ2-1; D remains unclear. Trimming took 6 bases from V and 6 from J, leaving 12 bases between them. The CDR3 is 13 residues long. From germline, CDR1 is SEHNR and CDR2 FQNEAQ (reference sequence). The CDR3 is CASRVQNLNEQFF. The CDR3 DNA reads as TGTGCCAGCAGGGTACAGAACCTCAATGAGCAGTTCTTC.

This chain uses TRBV6-5 with TRBJ2-1, with 10 positions matching TRBD1. This CDR3 spans 15 amino acids. Germline V gives CDR1 MNHEY, CDR2 SVGAGI. The V segment lost 8 bases and the J segment 6 bases; nucleotides outside the gene matches: 10. The CDR3 DNA reads TGTGCCAGCGGTTCCCGGGACAGGGGAGTCAATGAGCAGTTCTTC. It yields the protein CASGSRDRGVNEQFF.

This chain joins TRBV15 and TRBJ1-1; D may be TRBD1 (5 bases). The CDR3 is 13 residues long. Germline V CDR1 and CDR2: LNHNV, YYDKDF (reference sequence). The germline V and J ends were trimmed by 5 bases and 1 base, with 8 bases remaining between them. CDR3 sequence reads: CATSERGNTEAFF. The CDR3 region has the DNA TGTGCCACCAGCGAAAGGGGGAACACTGAAGCTTTCTTT.

The CDR3 DNA follows: TGTGCCAGCTCACCCAACAGGGACCTGGCGAACACTGAAGCTTTCTTT. Translation gives CASSPNRDLANTEAFF. V is TRBV18 and J is TRBJ1-1, with TRBD1 as a possible D gene (6 bases). Germline assignment: CDR1 KGHSH and CDR2 LQKENI. V lost 3 bases and J 1 base, leaving 15 bases between the germline ends. This CDR3 contains 16 residues.

CDR3 DNA: TGTGCCACCAGCAGAACCACAGGGGTCGAGCAGTACTTC. This translates into CATSRTTGVEQYF. V and J are TRBV15 and TRBJ2-7; 7 bases are shared with TRBD1. V lost 2 bases and J lost 6; bases outside the gene matches: 4. Germline V gene data show CDR1 as LNHNV and CDR2 as YYDKDF (reference sequence). The CDR3 covers 13 residues.

V usage is TRBV5-5 and J usage is TRBJ1-2; 8 bases agree with TRBD1. After removal of 3 bases from V and 4 bases from J, the junction contained 8 bases not matched to a gene. CDR1 SGHKS and CDR2 YYEKEE come from the germline V gene (reference sequence). This CDR3 has 15 residues. Here the CDR3 reads CASSSQGEAGYGYTF. In nucleotides, the CDR3 is TGTGCCAGCAGCTCACAGGGGGAGGCAGGCTATGGCTACACCTTC.

The chain has TRBV23-1 and TRBJ2-1; D is uncertain. TRBV23-1 is an open reading frame, and its role is uncertain. Trimming took off 4 bases at V and 5 bases at J, with 12 bases between the two ends. The CDR3 is 14 amino acids. CDR3 nucleotides: TGCGCCAGCAGTCTTACGACTCATGACAATGAGCAGTTCTTC. Protein product: CASSLTTHDNEQFF.

The chain is built from TRBV29-1 and TRBJ2-7; D unclear. The V end lost 6 bases, the J end lost 6 bases, and 15 bases lay between the germline ends. CDR1 SQVTM and CDR2 ANQGSEA come from the germline V gene. The CDR3 is 12 residues long. The DNA for the CDR3 is TGCAGCGTAGTAGCTTCCTCCCCCGAGCAGTACTTC. It is translated as CSVVASSPEQYF.

The chain combines TRBV4-2 with TRBJ1-2, with 8 bases matching TRBD1. Germline CDR1 LGHNA, CDR2 YNFKEQ. With 4 bases clipped from V and 2 bases from J, the junction kept 12 bases outside the gene matches. The CDR3 consists of 17 residues. The CDR3 here is CASSPIVDRAENYGYTF. Written as DNA, the CDR3 is TGTGCCAGCAGCCCAATCGTGGACAGGGCGGAAAACTATGGCTACACCTTC.

This clone appeared a single time. This sequence joins TRBV10-3 and TRBJ2-1, with TRBD1 as a possible D gene (5 bases). V lost 3 bases, J lost 7 bases, and 10 bases lay in between. The CDR3 extends over 13 amino acids. The germline CDR1 and CDR2 sequences are ENHRY and SYGVKD. The CDR3 DNA reads TGTGCCATCAGTGAAGGGGAATGGAATGAGCAGTTCTTC. It is translated as CAISEGEWNEQFF.

This chain joins TRBV5-4 and TRBJ2-3, with 7 bases identical to TRBD1. Germline trimming cut 2 bases from V and 5 bases from J; bases unmatched to any gene: 2. CDR1 and CDR2 from the germline V gene are SGHNT and YYREEE (reference sequence). This CDR3 region has 13 residues. The CDR3 DNA sequence: TGTGCCAGCAGCTTACAGGGGAGAGATACGCAGTATTTT. Amino acid sequence: CASSLQGRDTQYF.

The gene calls are TRBV7-6 and TRBJ2-2; 9 bases align to TRBD2. The CDR3 totals 18 residues. V gave up 5 bases and J gave up 3 bases; unmatched junction bases: 13. CDR1 is SGHVS and CDR2 is FNYEAQ in the germline V gene. CDR3 sequence reads: CASSRRQAGGWDTGELFF. The CDR3 region has the DNA TGTGCCAGCAGCCGCCGGCAGGCGGGGGGGTGGGACACCGGGGAGCTGTTTTTT.

The chain employs TRBV5-1 and TRBJ1-5; the D gene is possibly TRBD1 (5 bases). Trimming removed 5 bases at V and 4 bases at J, with 10 bases between. The CDR3 sequence is 13 residues long. From germline, CDR1 is SGHRS and CDR2 YFSETQ. This CDR3 reads CASRAEGNQPQHF. For the CDR3, the DNA is TGCGCCAGCAGGGCGGAGGGGAATCAGCCCCAGCATTTT.